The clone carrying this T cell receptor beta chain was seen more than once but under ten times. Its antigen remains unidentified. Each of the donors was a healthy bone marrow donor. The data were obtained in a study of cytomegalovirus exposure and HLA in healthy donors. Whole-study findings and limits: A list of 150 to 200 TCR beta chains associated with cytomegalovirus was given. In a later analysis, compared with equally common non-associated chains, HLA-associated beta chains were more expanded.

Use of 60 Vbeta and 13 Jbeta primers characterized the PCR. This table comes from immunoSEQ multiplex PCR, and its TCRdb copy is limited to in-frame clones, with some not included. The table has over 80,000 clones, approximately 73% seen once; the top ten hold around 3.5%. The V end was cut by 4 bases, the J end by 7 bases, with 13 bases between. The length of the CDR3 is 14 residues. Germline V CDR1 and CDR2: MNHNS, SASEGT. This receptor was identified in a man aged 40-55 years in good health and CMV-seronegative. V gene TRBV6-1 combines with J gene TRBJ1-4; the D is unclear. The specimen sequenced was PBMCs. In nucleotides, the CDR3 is TGTGCCAGCAGTGGATCGGGGTTGGGTGAAAAACTGTTTTTT. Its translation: CASSGSGLGEKLFF.